This T cell receptor beta chain originates from a study of CD8+ T cells in alopecia areata. The study's findings and limits: Normal skin's resident alphabeta T cells are also sequenced in scalp samples.

On this clone: Antigen specificity is unknown.

Investigators isolated RNA and reverse transcribed it into cDNA to act as the sequencing template. Sequenced by immunoSEQ multiplex PCR; TCRdb stores in-frame clones only, minus some. This table holds some 170,000 clones, approximately 70% found once. Sample: CD8+ T cells sorted from blood, taken at week 0. The clonotype originates from a human donor with alopecia areata.

CDR3 nucleotide sequence: TGTGCCAGCAGTTACTTGGGCAACATGAACACTGAAGCTTTCTTT. The encoded protein is CASSYLGNMNTEAFF. This rearrangement joins TRBV6-5 to TRBJ1-1, with D unclear. The CDR3 is 15 amino acids. V lost 1 base and J 0 bases, leaving 9 bases between the germline ends. Germline V lookup: CDR1 MNHEY, CDR2 SVGAGI.